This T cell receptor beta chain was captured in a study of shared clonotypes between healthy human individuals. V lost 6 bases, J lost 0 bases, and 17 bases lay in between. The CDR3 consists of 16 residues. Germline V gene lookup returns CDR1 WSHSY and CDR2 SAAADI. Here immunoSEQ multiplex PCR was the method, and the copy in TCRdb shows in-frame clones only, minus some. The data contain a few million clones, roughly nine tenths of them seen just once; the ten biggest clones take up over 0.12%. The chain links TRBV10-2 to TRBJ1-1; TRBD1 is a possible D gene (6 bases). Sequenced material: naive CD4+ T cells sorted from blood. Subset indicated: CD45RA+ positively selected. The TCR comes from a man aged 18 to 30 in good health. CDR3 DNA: TGCGCCAGCAGCGCCGGGACATTGCGACTGAACACTGAAGCTTTCTTT. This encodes CASSAGTLRLNTEAFF.